Listed here are 4 T cell receptor beta chains from one sample, sequenced in a study of metastatic and nonmetastatic thyroid tumors. Using MiXCR, TCRdb reanalyzed the PCR reads. This table holds more than 35,000 clones, about a sixth found once. No treatment of any kind had been given to any patient before thyroid surgery. Sequencing was done on a sample of blood. The receptors originated from a male donor with papillary thyroid cancer or a benign thyroid nodule (not recorded which). Some clones in this sample may be carry-over from other donors' samples.

This clone was counted ten times or more. A read error may explain this, as a much larger clone is one base away. Since the CDR3 does not end with the conserved phenylalanine or tryptophan, this likely comes from a read error. The chain uses TRBV6-1 and TRBJ1-2; D is possibly TRBD1 (5 bases). The CDR3 is 15 amino acids. The germline CDR1 and CDR2 sequences are MNHNS and SASEGT. The chain's CDR3 is CASSERQAGGYGYTS. CDR3 DNA sequence: TGCGCCAGCAGTGAGCGGCAGGCGGGGGGCTATGGCTACACCTCC.

This clone has ten or more counts. V and J are TRBV18 and TRBJ2-1; 8 bases are a match to TRBD2. V was pared by 4 bases and J by 0 bases, with 8 bases of the junction left unmatched. This CDR3 spans 17 amino acids. Germline loops: CDR1 KGHSH, CDR2 LQKENI. As DNA, the CDR3 is TGTGCCAGCTCACGGGTTAGCGGGGCCAGCTCCTACAATGAGCAGTTCTTC. Amino acids: CASSRVSGASSYNEQFF.

This clone was detected ten times or more. The chain employs TRBV9 and TRBJ1-2, with D perhaps matching TRBD1 (5 bases). With 0 bases removed from V and 4 bases from J, the gap between germline ends came to 16 bases. The CDR3 runs 16 residues. CDR1 is SGDLS and CDR2 is YYNGEE in the germline V gene. The CDR3 reads CASSVGGTESLYGYTF. DNA of the CDR3: TGTGCCAGCAGCGTAGGGGGGACGGAATCCCTCTATGGCTACACCTTC.

This clone was counted many times. The chain couples TRBV7-9 to TRBJ1-5, with D uncertain. The CDR3 loop spans 12 amino acids. Looked up from germline, CDR1 is SEHNR and CDR2 is FQNEAQ (reference sequence). V lost 5 bases and J lost 7, with 9 bases in between. The CDR3 sequence is CASSKGQQPQHF. Written as DNA, the CDR3 is TGTGCCAGCAGCAAGGGCCAACAGCCCCAGCATTTT.